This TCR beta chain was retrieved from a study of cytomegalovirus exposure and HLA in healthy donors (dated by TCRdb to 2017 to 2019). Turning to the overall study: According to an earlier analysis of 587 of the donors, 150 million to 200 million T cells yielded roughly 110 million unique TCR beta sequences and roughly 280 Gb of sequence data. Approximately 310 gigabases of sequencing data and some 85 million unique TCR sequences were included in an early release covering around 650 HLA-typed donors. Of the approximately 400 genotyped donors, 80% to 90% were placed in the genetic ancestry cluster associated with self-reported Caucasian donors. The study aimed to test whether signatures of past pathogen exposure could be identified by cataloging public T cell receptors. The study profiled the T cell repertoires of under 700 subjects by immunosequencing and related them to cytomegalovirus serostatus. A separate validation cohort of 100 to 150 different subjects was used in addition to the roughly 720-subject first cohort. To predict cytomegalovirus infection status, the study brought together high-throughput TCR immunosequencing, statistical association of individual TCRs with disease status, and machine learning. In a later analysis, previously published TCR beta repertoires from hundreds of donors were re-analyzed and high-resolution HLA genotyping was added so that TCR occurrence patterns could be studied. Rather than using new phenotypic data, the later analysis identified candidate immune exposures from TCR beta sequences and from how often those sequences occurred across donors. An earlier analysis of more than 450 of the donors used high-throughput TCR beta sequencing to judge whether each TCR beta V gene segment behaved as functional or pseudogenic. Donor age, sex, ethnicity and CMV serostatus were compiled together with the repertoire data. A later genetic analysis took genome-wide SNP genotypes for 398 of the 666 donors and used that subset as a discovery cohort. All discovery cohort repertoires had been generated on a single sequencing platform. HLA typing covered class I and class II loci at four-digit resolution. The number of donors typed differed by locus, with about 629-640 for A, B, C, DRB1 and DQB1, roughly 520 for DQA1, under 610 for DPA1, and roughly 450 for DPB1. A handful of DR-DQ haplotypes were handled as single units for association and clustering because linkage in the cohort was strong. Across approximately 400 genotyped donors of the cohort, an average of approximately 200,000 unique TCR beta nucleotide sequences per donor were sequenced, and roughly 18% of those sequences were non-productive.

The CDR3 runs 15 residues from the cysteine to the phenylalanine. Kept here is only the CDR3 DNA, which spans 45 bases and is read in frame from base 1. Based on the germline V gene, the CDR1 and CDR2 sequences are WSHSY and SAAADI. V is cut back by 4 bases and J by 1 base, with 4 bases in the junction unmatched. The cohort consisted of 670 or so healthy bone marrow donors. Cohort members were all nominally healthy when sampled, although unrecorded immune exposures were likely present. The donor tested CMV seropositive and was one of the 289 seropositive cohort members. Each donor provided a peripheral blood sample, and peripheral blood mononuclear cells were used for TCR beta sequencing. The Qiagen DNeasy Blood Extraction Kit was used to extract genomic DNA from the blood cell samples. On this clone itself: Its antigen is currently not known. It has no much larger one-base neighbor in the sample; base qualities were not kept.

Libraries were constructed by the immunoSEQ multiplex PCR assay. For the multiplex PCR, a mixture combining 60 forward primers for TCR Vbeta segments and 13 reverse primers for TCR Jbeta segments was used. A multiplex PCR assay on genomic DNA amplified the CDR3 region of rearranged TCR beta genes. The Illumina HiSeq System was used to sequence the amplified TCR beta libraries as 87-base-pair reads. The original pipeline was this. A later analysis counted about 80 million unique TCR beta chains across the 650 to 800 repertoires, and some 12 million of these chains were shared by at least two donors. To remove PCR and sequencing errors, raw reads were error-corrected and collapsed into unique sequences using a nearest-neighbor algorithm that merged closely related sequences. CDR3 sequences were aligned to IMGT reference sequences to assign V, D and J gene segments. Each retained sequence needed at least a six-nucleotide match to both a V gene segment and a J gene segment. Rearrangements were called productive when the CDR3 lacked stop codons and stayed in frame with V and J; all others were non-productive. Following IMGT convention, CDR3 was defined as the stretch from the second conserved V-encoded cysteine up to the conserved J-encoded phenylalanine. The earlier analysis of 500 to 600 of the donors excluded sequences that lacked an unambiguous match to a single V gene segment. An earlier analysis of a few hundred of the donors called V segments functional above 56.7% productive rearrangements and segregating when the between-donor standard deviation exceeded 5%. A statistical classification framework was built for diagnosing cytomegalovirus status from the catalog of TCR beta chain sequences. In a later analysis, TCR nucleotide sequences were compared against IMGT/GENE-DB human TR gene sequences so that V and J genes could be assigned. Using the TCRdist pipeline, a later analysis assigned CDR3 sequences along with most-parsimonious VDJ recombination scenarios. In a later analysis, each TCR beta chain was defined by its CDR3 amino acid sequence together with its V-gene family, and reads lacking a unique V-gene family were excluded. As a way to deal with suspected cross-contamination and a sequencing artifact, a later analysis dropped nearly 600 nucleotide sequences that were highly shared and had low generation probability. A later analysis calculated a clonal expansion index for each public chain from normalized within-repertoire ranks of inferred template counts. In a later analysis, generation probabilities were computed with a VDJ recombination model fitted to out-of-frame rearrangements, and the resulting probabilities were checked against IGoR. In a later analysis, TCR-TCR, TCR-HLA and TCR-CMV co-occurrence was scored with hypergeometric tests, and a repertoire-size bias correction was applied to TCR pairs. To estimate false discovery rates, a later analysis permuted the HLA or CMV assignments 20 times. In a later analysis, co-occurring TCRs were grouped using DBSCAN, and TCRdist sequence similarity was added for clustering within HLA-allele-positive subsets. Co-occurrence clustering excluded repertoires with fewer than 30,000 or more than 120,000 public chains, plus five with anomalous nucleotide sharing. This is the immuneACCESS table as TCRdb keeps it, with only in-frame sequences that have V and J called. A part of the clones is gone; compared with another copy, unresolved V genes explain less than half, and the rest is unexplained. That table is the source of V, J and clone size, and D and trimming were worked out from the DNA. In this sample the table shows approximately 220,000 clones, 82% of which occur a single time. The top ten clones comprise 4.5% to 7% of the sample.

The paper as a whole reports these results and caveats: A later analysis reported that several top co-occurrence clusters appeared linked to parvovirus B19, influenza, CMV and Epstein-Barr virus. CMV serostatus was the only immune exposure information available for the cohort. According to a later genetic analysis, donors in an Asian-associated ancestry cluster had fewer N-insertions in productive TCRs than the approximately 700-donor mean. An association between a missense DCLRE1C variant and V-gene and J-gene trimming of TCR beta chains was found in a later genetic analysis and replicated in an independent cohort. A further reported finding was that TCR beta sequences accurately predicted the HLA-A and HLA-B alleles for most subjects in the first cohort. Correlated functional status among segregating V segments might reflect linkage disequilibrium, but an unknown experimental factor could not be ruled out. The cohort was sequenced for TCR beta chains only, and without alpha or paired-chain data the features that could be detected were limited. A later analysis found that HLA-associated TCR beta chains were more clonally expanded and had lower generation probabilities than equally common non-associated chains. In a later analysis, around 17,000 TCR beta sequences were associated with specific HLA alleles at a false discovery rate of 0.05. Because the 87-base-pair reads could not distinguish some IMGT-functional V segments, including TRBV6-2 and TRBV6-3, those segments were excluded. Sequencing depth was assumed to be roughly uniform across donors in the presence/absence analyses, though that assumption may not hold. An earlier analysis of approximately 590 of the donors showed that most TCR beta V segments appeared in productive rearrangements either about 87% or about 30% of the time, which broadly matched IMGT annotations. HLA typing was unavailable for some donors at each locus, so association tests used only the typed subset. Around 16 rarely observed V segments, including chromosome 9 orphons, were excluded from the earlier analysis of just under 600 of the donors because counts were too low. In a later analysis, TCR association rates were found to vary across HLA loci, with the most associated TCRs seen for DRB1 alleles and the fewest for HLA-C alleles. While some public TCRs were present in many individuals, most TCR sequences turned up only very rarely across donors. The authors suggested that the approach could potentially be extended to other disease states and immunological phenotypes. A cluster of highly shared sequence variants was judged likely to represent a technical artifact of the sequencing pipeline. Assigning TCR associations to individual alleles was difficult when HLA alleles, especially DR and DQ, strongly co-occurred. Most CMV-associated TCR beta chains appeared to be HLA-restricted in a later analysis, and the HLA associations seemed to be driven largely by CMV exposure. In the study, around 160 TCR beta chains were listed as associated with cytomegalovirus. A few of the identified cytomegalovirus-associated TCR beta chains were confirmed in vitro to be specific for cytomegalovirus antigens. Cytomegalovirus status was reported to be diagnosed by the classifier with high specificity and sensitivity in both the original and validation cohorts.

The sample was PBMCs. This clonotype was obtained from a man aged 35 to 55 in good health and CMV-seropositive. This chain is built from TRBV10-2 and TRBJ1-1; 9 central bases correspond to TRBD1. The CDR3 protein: CASSGKGQGNTEAFF. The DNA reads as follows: TGCGCCAGCAGTGGAAAGGGACAGGGGAACACTGAAGCTTTCTTT.